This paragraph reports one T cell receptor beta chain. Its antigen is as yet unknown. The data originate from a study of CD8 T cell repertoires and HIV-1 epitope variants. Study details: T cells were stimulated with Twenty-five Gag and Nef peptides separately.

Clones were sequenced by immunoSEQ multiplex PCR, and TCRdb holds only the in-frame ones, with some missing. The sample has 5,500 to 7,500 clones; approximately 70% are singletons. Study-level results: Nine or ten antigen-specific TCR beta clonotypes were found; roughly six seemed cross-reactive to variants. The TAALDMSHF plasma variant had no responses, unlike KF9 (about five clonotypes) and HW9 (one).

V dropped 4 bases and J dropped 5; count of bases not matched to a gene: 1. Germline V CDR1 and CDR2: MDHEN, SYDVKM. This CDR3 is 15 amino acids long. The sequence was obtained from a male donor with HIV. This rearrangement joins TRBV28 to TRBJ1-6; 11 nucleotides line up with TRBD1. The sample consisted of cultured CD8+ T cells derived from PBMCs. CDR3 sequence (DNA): TGTGCCAGCAGTTCGGGACAGGGGGATAATTCACCCCTCCACTTT. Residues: CASSSGQGDNSPLHF.